The T cell receptor (beta chain) under discussion was sequenced for a study of cytotoxic CD8 clonotypes in ibrutinib-treated CLL. Germline V gene data show CDR1 as SEHNR and CDR2 as FQNEAQ (reference sequence). The V segment lost 11 bases and the J segment 4 bases; nucleotides outside the gene matches: 2. The CDR3 length is 11 residues. Comments on this clone: Its antigen is currently unknown.

Study-level findings and limits: Baseline clonality was higher than in age-matched healthy donors and moved in step with circulating CD8+ T-cell counts. Clonality, elevated at ibrutinib response, dropped back toward baseline at progression.

Profiled with immunoSEQ multiplex PCR; TCRdb holds only in-frame clones, not every one. The data hold 250,000 to 350,000 clones, with about 72% observed a single time. This clonotype was sampled from a human donor with chronic lymphocytic leukemia. The sequences come from PBMCs, collected at disease progression, from a patient treated with ibrutinib. The chain employs TRBV7-9 and TRBJ2-1, with 7 nucleotides matching TRBD2. CDR3 loop: CAGAGYNEQFF. The CDR3 DNA is TGTGCCGGAGCGGGGTACAATGAGCAGTTCTTC.